These 10 T cell receptor beta chains came from one sample sequenced in a study of regulatory T cells in long-lasting Graves disease. Specified time point: newly diagnosed GD, antithyroid drugs for less than 3 months. Construction of the TCR library relied on RNA isolated from PBMCs. Assembly of TCR beta libraries relied on iRepertoire HTBI primers together with Arm-PCR of CDR3 regions. TCRdb redid the calling of the multiplex PCR reads with MiXCR, one entry per CDR3 protein. This table has about 540,000 distinct CDR3 sequences, roughly 14% appearing once. These data were likewise used in another study, on T cells in Graves' hyperthyroidism and ophthalmopathy.

This material consisted of peripheral blood mononuclear cells (PBMCs), taken at new diagnosis, from a patient treated with antithyroid drugs. These receptors originate from a man aged 25 to 40 with Graves disease.

The sample holds many counts of this clonotype. The chain recombines TRBV27 with TRBJ2-1; 10 bases align to TRBD2. Losses at the gene ends were 7 bases for V and 5 bases for J; bases not matched to a gene: 2. Germline CDR1 reads MNHEY; CDR2 reads SMNVEV (reference sequence). The CDR3 is made up of 13 amino acids. The CDR3, as DNA: TGTGCCAGCATTGGACTAGCGGACAATGAGCAGTTCTTC. It is translated as CASIGLADNEQFF.

This clonotype was counted at least ten times. The chain employs TRBV29-1 and TRBJ2-3; D ambiguous. This CDR3 is built from 13 residues. The V and J ends lost 8 bases and 0 bases respectively, with 12 bases between them. The germline gives CDR1 SQVTM, CDR2 ANQGSEA. The CDR3 nucleotides are TGCAGCCTTATGGAGCGAAGCACAGATACGCAGTATTTT. Its translation is CSLMERSTDTQYF.

This clonotype showed up just a few times. The V and J genes are TRBV11-2 and TRBJ1-4, with no clear D. V was clipped by 5 bases and J by 3 bases, with 10 bases between them. Germline loops: CDR1 SGHAT, CDR2 FQNNGV. The CDR3 is 14 amino acids. The CDR3 DNA reads TGTGCCAGCAGCCTAGGTGTTTCTAATGAAAAACTGTTTTTT. Amino acids: CASSLGVSNEKLFF.

Many counts were recorded for this clonotype. The chain recombines TRBV20-1 with TRBJ2-5; D is perhaps TRBD2 (7 bases). The germline gives CDR1 DFQATT, CDR2 SNEGSKA (reference sequence). Trimming removed 6 bases at V and 3 bases at J, with 14 bases between. CDR3 size: 13 residues. DNA for the CDR3: TGCAGTGCGGGGGGGCCGGACAAAGAGACCCAGTACTTC. Translation: CSAGGPDKETQYF.

The chain uses TRBV27 and TRBJ1-2; possible D gene TRBD1, 5 bases. V lost 7 bases and J lost 5, with 14 bases in between. The CDR3 length is 13 residues. Germline CDR1 and CDR2: MNHEY and SMNVEV (reference sequence). The CDR3 nucleotides are TGTGCCAGCACCCCTGGGGGACGGTATGGCTACACCTTC. Translating it yields CASTPGGRYGYTF.

Concerning this clonotype itself: Given a much more abundant clone one base away, this may be a read error. In nucleotides, the CDR3 is TGTGGCAGCAGCTTAGGGACAGGATCTCCCCTCCGGGAGCAGTTCTTC. Its protein is CGSSLGTGSPLREQFF. The rearrangement uses TRBV7-8 and TRBJ2-1, with 8 bases that match TRBD1. The germline V gene has CDR1 SGHVS and CDR2 FQNEAQ. This CDR3 has 16 amino acids.

This clonotype was picked up many times. This chain uses TRBV27 with TRBJ1-6; 10 bases are a match to TRBD1. Germline V CDR1 and CDR2: MNHEY, SMNVEV (reference sequence). The ends lost 3 bases at V and 10 bases at J; junction bases unmatched: 6. This CDR3 comprises 15 residues. CDR3 sequence reads: CASSFYPTGGSPLHF. In nucleotides, the CDR3 is TGTGCCAGCAGTTTTTACCCGACAGGGGGCTCACCCCTCCACTTT.

J is TRBJ2-7 and V is TRBV4-1, with 7 bases lining up with TRBD2. V shed 0 bases and J 2 bases; nucleotides not matched to a gene: 10. In germline, CDR1 is MGHRA, CDR2 YSYEKL. The CDR3 has 17 residues. The CDR3 nucleotides are TGCGCCAGCAGCCAAGATTATATGACTAGCTATACCTACGAGCAGTACTTC. It codes for CASSQDYMTSYTYEQYF.

This chain links TRBV7-9 with TRBJ2-1; 9 bases match TRBD2. This CDR3 has 19 amino acids. The germline V gene encodes CDR1 SEHNR and CDR2 FQNEAQ (reference sequence). Trimming cost V 5 bases and J 3 bases; bases outside gene matches: 17. CDR3 nucleotide sequence: TGTGCCAGCAGCCCCTTTAGCGGGAGCGCGTATGGGAACTACAATGAGCAGTTCTTC. This encodes CASSPFSGSAYGNYNEQFF.

In this sample, this clonotype turned up many times. This chain uses TRBV6-1 with TRBJ1-2; possible D gene TRBD1, 5 bases. The CDR3 length is 14 residues. V gave up 7 bases and J gave up 3 bases, with 15 bases separating them. Germline V lookup: CDR1 MNHNS, CDR2 SASEGT. CDR3 sequence: CASTGKGTDYGYTF. The DNA of the CDR3 is TGTGCCAGCACCGGGAAAGGGACCGACTATGGCTACACCTTC.